The T cell receptor (beta chain) described here comes from a study of cytomegalovirus exposure and HLA in healthy donors. Findings and caveats of the study: The classifier reportedly diagnosed cytomegalovirus status with high sensitivity and specificity.

Primers: 60 Vbeta forward and 13 Jbeta reverse. Clones were read by immunoSEQ multiplex PCR, and TCRdb kept only the in-frame ones, dropping some. The data show roughly 150,000 clones, around 80% seen once. About this clone itself: What it binds is not known.

The sample comprised PBMCs. This TCR was sampled from a boy aged 2-15 years in good health and CMV-seronegative.

The CDR3 region has the DNA TGTGCCAGCTCCCAGGGTTCCTACGAGCAGTACTTC. It yields the protein CASSQGSYEQYF. This sequence joins TRBV18 and TRBJ2-7; tentative D call: TRBD1 (5 bases). Germline V lookup: CDR1 KGHSH, CDR2 LQKENI. The CDR3 contains 12 residues. V lost 6 bases and J lost 1, with 7 bases in between.